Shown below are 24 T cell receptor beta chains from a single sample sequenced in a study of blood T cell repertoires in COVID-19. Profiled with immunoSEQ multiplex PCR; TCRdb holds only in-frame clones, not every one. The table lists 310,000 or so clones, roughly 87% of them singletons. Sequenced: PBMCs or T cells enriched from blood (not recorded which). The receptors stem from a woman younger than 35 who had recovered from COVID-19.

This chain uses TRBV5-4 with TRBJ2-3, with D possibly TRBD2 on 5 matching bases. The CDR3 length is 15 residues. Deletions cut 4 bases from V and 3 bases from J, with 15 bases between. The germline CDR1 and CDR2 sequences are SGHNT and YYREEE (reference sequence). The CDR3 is CASSGKGARTDTQYF. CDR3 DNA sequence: TGTGCCAGCAGCGGGAAGGGAGCGAGGACAGATACGCAGTATTTT.

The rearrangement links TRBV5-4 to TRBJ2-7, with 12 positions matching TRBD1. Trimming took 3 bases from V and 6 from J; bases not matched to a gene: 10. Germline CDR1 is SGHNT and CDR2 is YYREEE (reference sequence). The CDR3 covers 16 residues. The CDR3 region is CASSWPTGQGAGEQYF. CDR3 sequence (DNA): TGTGCCAGCAGCTGGCCTACGGGACAGGGGGCCGGCGAGCAGTACTTC.

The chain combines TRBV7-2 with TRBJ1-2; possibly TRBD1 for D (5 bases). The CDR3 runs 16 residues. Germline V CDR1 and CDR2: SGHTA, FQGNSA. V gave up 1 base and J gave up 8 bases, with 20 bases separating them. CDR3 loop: CASSLELYGAPGGYTF. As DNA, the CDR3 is TGTGCCAGCAGCTTAGAGTTGTATGGGGCCCCTGGAGGCTACACCTTC. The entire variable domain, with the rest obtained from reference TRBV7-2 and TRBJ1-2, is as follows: GAGVSQSPSNKVTEKGKDVELRCDPISGHTALYWYRQSLGQGLEFLIYFQGNSAPDKSGLPSDRFSAERTGGSVSTLTIQRTQQEDSAVYLCASSLELYGAPGGYTFGSGTRLTVV.

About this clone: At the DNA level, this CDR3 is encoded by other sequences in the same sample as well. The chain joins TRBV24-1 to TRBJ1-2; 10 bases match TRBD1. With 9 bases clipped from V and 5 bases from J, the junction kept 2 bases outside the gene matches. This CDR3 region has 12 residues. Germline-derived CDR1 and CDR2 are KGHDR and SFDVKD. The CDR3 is CATGDRGYGYTF. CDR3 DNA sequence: TGTGCCACCGGGGACAGGGGATATGGCTACACCTTC.

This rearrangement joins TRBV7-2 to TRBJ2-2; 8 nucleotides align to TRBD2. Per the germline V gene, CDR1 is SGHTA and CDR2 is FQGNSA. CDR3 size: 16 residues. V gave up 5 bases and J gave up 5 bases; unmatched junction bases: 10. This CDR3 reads CASSQGGGRWTGELFF. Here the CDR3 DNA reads TGTGCCAGCAGCCAGGGCGGCGGGAGGTGGACCGGGGAGCTGTTTTTT. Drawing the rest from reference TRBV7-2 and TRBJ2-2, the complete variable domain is GAGVSQSPSNKVTEKGKDVELRCDPISGHTALYWYRQSLGQGLEFLIYFQGNSAPDKSGLPSDRFSAERTGGSVSTLTIQRTQQEDSAVYLCASSQGGGRWTGELFFGEGSRLTVL.

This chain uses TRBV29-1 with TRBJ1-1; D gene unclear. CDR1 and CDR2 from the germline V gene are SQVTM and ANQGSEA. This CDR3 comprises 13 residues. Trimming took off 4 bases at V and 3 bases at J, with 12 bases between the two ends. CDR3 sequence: CSVARAGDTEAFF. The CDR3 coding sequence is TGCAGCGTTGCAAGGGCGGGAGACACTGAAGCTTTCTTT.

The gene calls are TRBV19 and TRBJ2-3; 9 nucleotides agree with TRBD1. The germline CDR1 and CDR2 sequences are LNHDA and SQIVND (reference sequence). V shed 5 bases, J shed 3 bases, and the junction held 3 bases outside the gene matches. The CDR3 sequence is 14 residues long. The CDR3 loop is CASSGDRVTDTQYF. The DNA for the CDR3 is TGTGCCAGTAGTGGGGACAGGGTGACAGATACGCAGTATTTT.

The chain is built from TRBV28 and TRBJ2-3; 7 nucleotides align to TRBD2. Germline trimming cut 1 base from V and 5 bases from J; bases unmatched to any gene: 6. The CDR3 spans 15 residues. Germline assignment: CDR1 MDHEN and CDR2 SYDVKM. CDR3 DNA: TGTGCCAGCAGTTTATTGGGCGGGAGTGAAGATACGCAGTATTTT. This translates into CASSLLGGSEDTQYF. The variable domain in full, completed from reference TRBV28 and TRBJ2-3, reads DVKVTQSSRYLVKRTGEKVFLECVQDMDHENMFWYRQDPGLGLRLIYFSYDVKMKEKGDIPEGYSVSREKKERFSLILESASTNQTSMYLCASSLLGGSEDTQYFGPGTRLTVL.

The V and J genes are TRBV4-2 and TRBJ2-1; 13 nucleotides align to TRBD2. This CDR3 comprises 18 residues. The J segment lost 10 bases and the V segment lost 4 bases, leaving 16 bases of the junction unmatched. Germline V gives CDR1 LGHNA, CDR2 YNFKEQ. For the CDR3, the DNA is TGTGCCAGCAGCCTCTCCTACACTAGCGGGAGGGCCGGAGGGGAGCAGTTCTTC. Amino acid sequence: CASSLSYTSGRAGGEQFF.

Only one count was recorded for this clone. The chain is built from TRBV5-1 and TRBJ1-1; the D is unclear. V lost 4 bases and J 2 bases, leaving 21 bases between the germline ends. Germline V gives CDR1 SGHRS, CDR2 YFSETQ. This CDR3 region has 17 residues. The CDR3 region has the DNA TGCGCCAGCAGCCCGGAGCTAAACCGAGTAGGAAACACTGAAGCTTTCTTT. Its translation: CASSPELNRVGNTEAFF.

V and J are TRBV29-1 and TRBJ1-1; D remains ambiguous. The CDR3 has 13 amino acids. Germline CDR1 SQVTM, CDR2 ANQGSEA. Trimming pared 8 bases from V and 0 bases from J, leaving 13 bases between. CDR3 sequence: CSFNTELNTEAFF. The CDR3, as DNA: TGCAGCTTCAACACGGAGCTGAACACTGAAGCTTTCTTT.

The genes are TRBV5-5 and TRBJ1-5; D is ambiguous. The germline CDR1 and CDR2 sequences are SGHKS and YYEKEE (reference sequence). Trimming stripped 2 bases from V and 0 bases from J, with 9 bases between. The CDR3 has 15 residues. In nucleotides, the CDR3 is TGTGCCAGCAGCTTAGGCGGAAATAGCAATCAGCCCCAGCATTTT. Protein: CASSLGGNSNQPQHF.

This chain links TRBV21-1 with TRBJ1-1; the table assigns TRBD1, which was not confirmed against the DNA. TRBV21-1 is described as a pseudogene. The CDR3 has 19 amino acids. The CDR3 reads CASSNRYRGPKWMNTEAFF. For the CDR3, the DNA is TGTGCCAGCAGCAACCGGTACAGGGGGCCCAAATGGATGAACACTGAAGCTTTCTTT.

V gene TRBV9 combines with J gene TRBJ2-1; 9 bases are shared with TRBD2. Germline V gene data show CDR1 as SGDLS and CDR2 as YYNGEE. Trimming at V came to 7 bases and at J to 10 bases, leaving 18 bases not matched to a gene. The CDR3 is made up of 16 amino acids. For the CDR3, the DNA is TGTGCCAGCGCGAAGTCGGGTAGCGGGGGCCCCCCCGAGCAGTTCTTC. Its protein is CASAKSGSGGPPEQFF.

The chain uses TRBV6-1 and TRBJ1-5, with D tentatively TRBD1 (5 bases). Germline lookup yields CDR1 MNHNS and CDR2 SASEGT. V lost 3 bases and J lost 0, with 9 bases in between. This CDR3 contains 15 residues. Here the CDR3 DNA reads TGTGCCAGCAGTGAGGGGGGGGATAGCAATCAGCCCCAGCATTTT. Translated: CASSEGGDSNQPQHF.

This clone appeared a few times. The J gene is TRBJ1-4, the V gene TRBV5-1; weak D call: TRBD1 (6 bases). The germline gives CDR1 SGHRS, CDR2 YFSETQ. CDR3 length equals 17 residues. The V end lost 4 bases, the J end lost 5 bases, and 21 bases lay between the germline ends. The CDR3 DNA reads TGCGCCAGCAGCCTACAACCCCGGGACACGGGGAATGAAAAACTGTTTTTT. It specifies CASSLQPRDTGNEKLFF.

The CDR3 region has the DNA TGTGCCAGCAGTTTCGGGATAACGCACGGCGGGGAGCTGTTTTTT. Its translation: CASSFGITHGGELFF. The rearrangement joins TRBV28 to TRBJ2-2; possibly TRBD2 for D (5 bases). V shed 3 bases and J shed 7 bases, with 15 bases lying between them. This CDR3 has 15 amino acids. Germline values: CDR1 MDHEN, CDR2 SYDVKM.

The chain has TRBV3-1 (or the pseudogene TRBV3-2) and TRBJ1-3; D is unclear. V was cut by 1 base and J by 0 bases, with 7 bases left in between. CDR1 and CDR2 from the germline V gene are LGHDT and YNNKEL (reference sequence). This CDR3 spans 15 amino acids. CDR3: CASSQAGYSGNTIYF. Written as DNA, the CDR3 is TGTGCCAGCAGCCAAGCGGGATACTCTGGAAACACCATATATTTT.

The CDR3 region is CASSLVQGYEQYF. Written as DNA, the CDR3 is TGTGCCAGCAGTTTAGTACAGGGGTACGAGCAGTACTTC. V is TRBV12-3 or TRBV12-4 and J is TRBJ2-7, with 7 positions matching TRBD1. Germline trimming cut 1 base from V and 4 bases from J; bases unmatched to any gene: 1. This CDR3 is 13 amino acids long.

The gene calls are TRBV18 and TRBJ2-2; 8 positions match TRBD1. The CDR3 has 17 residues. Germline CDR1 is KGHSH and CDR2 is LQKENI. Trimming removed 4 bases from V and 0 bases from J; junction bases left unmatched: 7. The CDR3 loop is CASSRELQGANTGELFF. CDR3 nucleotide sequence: TGTGCCAGCTCACGCGAACTACAGGGGGCGAACACCGGGGAGCTGTTTTTT. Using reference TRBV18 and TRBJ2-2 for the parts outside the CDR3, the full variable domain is NAGVMQNPRHLVRRRGQEARLRCSPMKGHSHVYWYRQLPEEGLKFMVYLQKENIIDESGMPKERFSAEFPKEGPSILRIQQVVRGDSAAYFCASSRELQGANTGELFFGEGSRLTVL.

CDR3 loop: CASSYSGSGSYNEQFF. CDR3 in DNA: TGTGCCAGCAGTTACTCAGGGAGTGGCTCCTACAATGAGCAGTTCTTC. The rearrangement links TRBV6-5 to TRBJ2-1, with D maybe TRBD2 (5 bases). This CDR3 is 16 amino acids long. Deletions cut 0 bases from V and 0 bases from J, with 9 bases between. CDR1 and CDR2 (germline): MNHEY, SVGAGI.

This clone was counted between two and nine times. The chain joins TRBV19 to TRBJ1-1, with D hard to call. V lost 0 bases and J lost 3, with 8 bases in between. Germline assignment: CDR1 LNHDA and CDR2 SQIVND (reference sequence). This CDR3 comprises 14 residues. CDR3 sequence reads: CASSIDGVDTEAFF. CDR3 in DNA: TGTGCCAGTAGTATAGACGGGGTCGACACTGAAGCTTTCTTT.

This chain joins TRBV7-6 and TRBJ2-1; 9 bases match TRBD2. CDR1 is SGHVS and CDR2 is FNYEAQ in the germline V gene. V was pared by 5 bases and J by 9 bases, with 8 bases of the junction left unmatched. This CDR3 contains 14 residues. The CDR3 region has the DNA TGTGCCAGCAGCACAGCGGGGGGAGGGGGTGAGCAGTTCTTC. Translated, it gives CASSTAGGGGEQFF.

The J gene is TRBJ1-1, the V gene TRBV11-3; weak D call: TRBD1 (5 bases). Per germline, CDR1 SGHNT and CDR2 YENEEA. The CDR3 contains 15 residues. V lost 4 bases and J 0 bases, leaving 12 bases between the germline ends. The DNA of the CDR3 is TGTGCCAGCAGCTCCTACAGGAGAGTGAACACTGAAGCTTTCTTT. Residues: CASSSYRRVNTEAFF.